A selection of T cell receptor beta chains follows, all from one sample in a study of CD4 T cells in relation to SARS-CoV-2 and coronaviruses. Sequencing used immunoSEQ multiplex PCR; TCRdb keeps in-frame clones, though not all of them. Here the sample spans 20,000 to 30,000 clones, 73% being singletons. For these TCRs, the target antigens are not known. What was sequenced was CD4+ T cells from PBMCs, cultured in vitro. The receptor source for this set is a human donor in good health. Both conserved end residues are part of each CDR3.

v_gene	len	j_gene	CDR3aa
TRBV10-3	13	TRBJ1-2	CAMTMRENYGYTF
TRBV4-2	16	TRBJ1-2	CASSQEVWDRVSGYTF
TRBV10-2	15	TRBJ2-3	CASSESLSARGTQYF
TRBV6-2/TRBV6-3	20	TRBJ1-1	CASRYRDRGLRFLVLSEAFF
TRBV7-6	17	TRBJ1-5	CASSLGLTTGPNQPQHF
TRBV5-1	16	TRBJ2-2	CASSNPGTGGDGELFF
TRBV7-6	18	TRBJ2-2	CASSLRGSGTRNTGELFF
TRBV5-1	15	TRBJ2-7	CASSLDLAGGREQYF
TRBV5-1	15	TRBJ2-7	CASSQTQPGVNEQYF
TRBV10-3	15	TRBJ2-7	CAISETGTVPYEQYF
TRBV2	15	TRBJ1-1	CASSAPSIWGTEAFF
TRBV27	16	TRBJ2-1	CASSLTSGSSYNEQFF
TRBV5-1	14	TRBJ2-5	CASSLRSLGETQYF
TRBV7-9	18	TRBJ2-6	CASSPPGQGSSGANVLTF
TRBV6-5	16	TRBJ1-1	CASSYSSPGRGTEAFF
TRBV19	16	TRBJ1-2	CASSRAELLPLHGYTF
TRBV5-1	17	TRBJ1-1	CASSLLGQGALNTEAFF
TRBV6-2/TRBV6-3	14	TRBJ2-1	CASSGMTGYNEQFF
TRBV6-6	15	TRBJ2-5	CASSYVPTGGETQYF
TRBV6-4	18	TRBJ2-5	CASSDQPPGIPPQETQYF
TRBV11-2	18	TRBJ2-5	CASSLGLATGHLKETQYF
TRBV21-1	20	TRBJ1-5	CASSKAGTGSPRRGNQPQHF
TRBV6-5	14	TRBJ1-5	CAGGKDRTNQPQHF
TRBV7-4	16	TRBJ2-3	CASSLGGAGGTDTQYF
TRBV7-2	16	TRBJ2-7	CASSSGQIYEAYEQYF
TRBV5-4	16	TRBJ1-1	CASSPGTGGLNTEAFF
TRBV6-4	13	TRBJ1-5	CASSRNFDQPQHF
TRBV2	15	TRBJ1-2	CASSEGTNLNYGYTF
TRBV18	15	TRBJ1-5	CASSPHADSNQPQHF
TRBV23-1	12	TRBJ1-2	CASSQHGGGYTF
TRBV5-4	14	TRBJ1-2	CASSSDRDSYGYTF
TRBV6-4	13	TRBJ1-1	CASSEQLNTEAFF
TRBV4-3	15	TRBJ2-5	CASSTRLGSQETQYF
TRBV27	13	TRBJ2-1	CASSLRTYNEQFF
TRBV29-1	16	TRBJ2-3	CSVEVGSGSITDTQYF
TRBV19	16	TRBJ1-2	CASSYRNRDRGLGYTF
TRBV11-2	17	TRBJ1-2	CASNPLTGTGRGDGYTF
TRBV11-3	15	TRBJ2-7	CASSASGAGSYEQYF
TRBV6-2/TRBV6-3	21	TRBJ2-7	CASSTSPLHRTRRKSSYEQYF
TRBV18	15	TRBJ2-1	CASQMGLAGGGEQFF
TRBV5-6	15	TRBJ2-7	CASSRTSGKTNEQYF
TRBV2	14	TRBJ1-1	CASSEARRNTEAFF
TRBV19	15	TRBJ2-1	CASRRSGGLENEQFF
TRBV5-1	15	TRBJ2-5	CASSLEGGQQETQYF
TRBV5-3	15	TRBJ2-7	CARRHSRTNSYEQYF
TRBV4-3	16	TRBJ1-2	CASSQEGTRGSYGYTF
TRBV18	16	TRBJ1-2	CASSPYRDRGVKGYTF
TRBV2	15	TRBJ1-5	CASSEGQGHNQPQHF
TRBV11-2	12	TRBJ2-7	CASSLVGSEQYF
TRBV29-1	11	TRBJ2-2	CSVGGAGELFF
TRBV19	17	TRBJ1-3	CASSIDLTGISGNTIYF
TRBV6-4	18	TRBJ2-7	CASSDSILLAGGSYEQYF
TRBV5-1	13	TRBJ1-1	CASSLGWNTEAFF
TRBV6-2/TRBV6-3	13	TRBJ1-2	CASSWTRPYGYTF